This is a list of T cell receptor beta chains from one sample in a study of blood T cells in healthy people across ages. TCRdb re-derived calls from the 5' RACE reads in MiXCR, one entry per CDR3 protein. This table holds some 880,000 distinct CDR3 sequences, roughly 34% found once. The sample comprised blood. The receptors stem from a man aged 18 to 35 in good health. Each CDR3 is given with its conserved first and last residue. The order of the fields is CDR3 DNA, CDR3 protein, J gene, V gene, clone size, D gene. The D gene is left open where the match is weak. Expanded clones are given a class, and other clones once, few, many or no size at all.

CDR3nt: TGTGCCAGCAGCTTAGGAGGGTCCGAAGGTCAGCCCCAGCATTTT
CDR3aa: CASSLGGSEGQPQHF
j_gene: TRBJ1-5
v_gene: TRBV7-9
abundance: NA
d_gene: NA

CDR3nt: TGCAGTGCTAGTCCCTTCCGGGGGGTCCAAGAGACCCAGTACTTC
CDR3aa: CSASPFRGVQETQYF
j_gene: TRBJ2-5
v_gene: TRBV20-1
abundance: few
d_gene: TRBD2

CDR3nt: TGCGCCAGCAGTTCCAGTACAAGGGGCAGAGATACGCAGTATTTT
CDR3aa: CASSSSTRGRDTQYF
j_gene: TRBJ2-3
v_gene: TRBV5-1
abundance: few
d_gene: NA

CDR3nt: TGTGCCAGCACCCCCGGGGTGGTTTTAGACACTGAAGCTTTCTTT
CDR3aa: CASTPGVVLDTEAFF
j_gene: TRBJ1-1
v_gene: TRBV6-6
abundance: few
d_gene: NA

CDR3nt: TGTGCCAGCAGCTTAGTAGGGCAGGGAGGTAACTATGGCTACACCTTC
CDR3aa: CASSLVGQGGNYGYTF
j_gene: TRBJ1-2
v_gene: TRBV7-2
abundance: NA
d_gene: NA

CDR3nt: TGTGCCAGCAGCTTAGCAGGGCTAGCGGGAGTTACTTACGAGCAGTACTTC
CDR3aa: CASSLAGLAGVTYEQYF
j_gene: TRBJ2-7
v_gene: TRBV11-2
abundance: NA
d_gene: TRBD2

CDR3nt: TGTGCCAGCAGCCAAGATGGAGGGGGGGCTAACTATGGCTACACCTTC
CDR3aa: CASSQDGGGANYGYTF
j_gene: TRBJ1-2
v_gene: TRBV4-2
abundance: few
d_gene: NA

CDR3nt: TGCAGCGCGCGAGGCCAGCTTGGCTACACCTTC
CDR3aa: CSARGQLGYTF
j_gene: TRBJ1-2
v_gene: TRBV20-1
abundance: NA
d_gene: NA

CDR3nt: TGTGCCAGCAGGGGGTGGGGTGCCAAAAACATTCAGTACTTC
CDR3aa: CASRGWGAKNIQYF
j_gene: TRBJ2-4
v_gene: TRBV27
abundance: few
d_gene: NA

CDR3nt: TGTGCCAGCAGTCGGCAGAGTCCATCCGGAAACACCATATATTTT
CDR3aa: CASSRQSPSGNTIYF
j_gene: TRBJ1-3
v_gene: TRBV25-1
abundance: NA
d_gene: NA

CDR3nt: TGTGCCAGCAGTTACAGGGCCATACCCATGAACACTGAAGCTTTCTTT
CDR3aa: CASSYRAIPMNTEAFF
j_gene: TRBJ1-1
v_gene: TRBV6-5
abundance: NA
d_gene: NA

CDR3nt: TGCAGTGTGGGAAAGGAACCGGGACTCTCATCTGACACCCAGTACTTC
CDR3aa: CSVGKEPGLSSDTQYF
j_gene: TRBJ2-5
v_gene: TRBV20-1
abundance: few
d_gene: NA

CDR3nt: TGTGCCAGCACTACCAAATATTCCCACCAGAATCCCGGGGAGCTGTTTTTT
CDR3aa: CASTTKYSHQNPGELFF
j_gene: TRBJ2-2
v_gene: TRBV12-3/TRBV12-4
abundance: NA
d_gene: NA

CDR3nt: TGTGCCAGCAGTTCACCACGACAAAGGCTAAATAGCAATCAGCCCCAGCATTTT
CDR3aa: CASSSPRQRLNSNQPQHF
j_gene: TRBJ1-5
v_gene: TRBV6-2/TRBV6-3
abundance: few
d_gene: NA

CDR3nt: TGCGCCAGCAGCCTGCTGCGGATAGCTCAAGAGACCCAGTACTTC
CDR3aa: CASSLLRIAQETQYF
j_gene: TRBJ2-5
v_gene: TRBV5-1
abundance: many
d_gene: NA